This TCR beta chain derives from a study of T cell responses to AZD1222 COVID-19 vaccine. Turning to this clone: Its antigen is unidentified.

Whole-study results and caveats: The breadth and depth of Spike-specific TCRs increased once two AZD1222 doses had been given.

This CDR3 has 14 amino acids. CDR1 and CDR2 from the germline V gene are SEHNR and FQNEAQ (reference sequence). The V end lost 1 base, the J end lost 7 bases, and 13 bases lay between the germline ends. Some clones are missing from TCRdb's copy, which holds only in-frame ones; the method was immunoSEQ multiplex PCR. This table has 150,000 or so clones, 94% appearing once. This material consisted of peripheral blood, taken on day 0 of AZD1222 vaccination. V is TRBV7-9 and J is TRBJ1-1, with D possibly TRBD1 on 6 matching bases. The receptor comes from an adult in good health. This CDR3 is CASSLEGGHIEAFF. CDR3 nucleotide sequence: TGTGCCAGCAGCTTAGAGGGGGGACACATTGAAGCTTTCTTT.